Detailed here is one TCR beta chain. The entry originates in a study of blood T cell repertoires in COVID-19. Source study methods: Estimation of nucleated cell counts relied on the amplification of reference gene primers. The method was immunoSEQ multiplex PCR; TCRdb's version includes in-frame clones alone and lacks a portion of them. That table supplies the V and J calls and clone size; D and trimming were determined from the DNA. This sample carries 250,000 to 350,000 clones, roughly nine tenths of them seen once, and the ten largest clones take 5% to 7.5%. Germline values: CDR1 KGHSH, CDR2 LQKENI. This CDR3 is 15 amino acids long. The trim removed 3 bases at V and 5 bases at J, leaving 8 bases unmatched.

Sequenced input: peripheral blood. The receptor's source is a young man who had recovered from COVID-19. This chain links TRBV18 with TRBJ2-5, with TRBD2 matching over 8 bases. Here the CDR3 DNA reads TGTGCCAGCTCACCGTCCGCGGGGGGTCCCGAGACCCAGTACTTC. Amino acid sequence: CASSPSAGGPETQYF.